The clone carrying this T cell receptor (beta chain) was found a few times. Its antigen is not known. Overall study findings and caveats: Greatest tumor Treg TCR overlap was with tumor naive CD4+ cells. The larger-cohort validation was restricted to a single TCR beta V-J rearrangement rather than whole repertoires.

After constant-region reverse-primer amplification, full-length variable regions underwent semi-nested PCR with Nested Universal Primer A. Each CDR3 protein is one row after TCRdb ran MiXCR on the 5' RACE reads. The sample lists tens of thousands of distinct CDR3 sequences; approximately 23% were seen once. CDR3 size: 12 residues. V lost 6 bases, J lost 7 bases, and 5 bases stayed unmatched. The germline V gene encodes CDR1 SQVTM and CDR2 ANQGSEA. CD25-based Treg depletion was applied to purified naive CD4+ T cells. The sequenced sample consisted of tumor-infiltrating naive CD4+ T cells sorted from the breast tumor. Subset reported: naive CD4+ T cells, CD4+CD45RA+CD25-. The receptor comes from a female donor with breast cancer. The chain recombines TRBV29-1 with TRBJ2-1; 8 positions agree with TRBD1. The CDR3 nucleotides read TGCAGCGTCAGGGGGCGGCAGAATGAGCAGTTCTTC. It specifies CSVRGRQNEQFF.